The sequence of this T cell receptor (beta chain) was determined in a study of OX40 agonist ivuxolimab in advanced cancers. As for the study in general: Of mixed ages from 23 to 79 and averaging approximately 60 years, the group was just under 85% male.

Comments on this clone: Antigen: not known.

TCRdb keeps only in-frame clones here, not all; method: immunoSEQ multiplex PCR. The table includes some 70,000 clones, around 83% detected once. Points from the study as a whole: With doses of 0.1 to 3.0 mg/kg, CD4+ and CD8+ blood T cells had undergone clonal expansion by week 6. On average, a greater number of expanded clones characterised CD8+ T cells relative to CD4+. The work left the antigen specificity of expanded peripheral T cells undetermined.

The CDR3 has 14 amino acids. V was clipped by 6 bases and J by 3 bases; unmatched bases: 9. Germline loops: CDR1 SGHRS, CDR2 YFSETQ. This sequence joins TRBV5-1 and TRBJ2-7; 7 positions match TRBD2. This receptor was identified in an adult with an advanced solid tumor such as melanoma, head and neck, liver or kidney cancer. Sequences were derived from CD4+ or CD8+ T cells sorted from blood, sampled in a trial of the OX40 agonist ivuxolimab. The CDR3 loop is CASTPGLVNYEQYF. CDR3 DNA: TGCGCCAGCACCCCAGGACTAGTCAACTACGAGCAGTACTTC.